A selection of T cell receptor beta chains follows, all from one sample in a study of CD8 T cells in ankylosing spondylitis. TCRdb independently ran MiXCR on the 5' RACE reads; one entry per CDR3 protein. This table has fewer than 550,000 distinct CDR3 sequences, roughly 5.2% appearing once. Sequences were obtained from blood, either unsorted or a sorted T cell fraction (not recorded which). The receptors here all came from a male donor with ankylosing spondylitis. Each CDR3 is given with its conserved first and last residue. The D gene is left open where the match is weak. Size tells how often a clone was seen (once, few, many) or the class of an expanded clone, and some rows leave it out.

D,J,V,size,CDR3,DNA
.,TRBJ2-7,TRBV5-1,many,CASSLARASTYEQYF,TGCGCCAGCAGCTTGGCCCGGGCCTCCACCTACGAGCAGTACTTC
TRBD2,TRBJ2-1,TRBV20-1,many,CSAPHPGLGTNEQFF,TGCAGTGCTCCCCACCCGGGACTAGGCACCAATGAGCAGTTCTTC
.,TRBJ2-5,TRBV12-3/TRBV12-4,many,CASSPRGGETQYF,TGTGCCAGCAGTCCTAGGGGGGGAGAGACCCAGTACTTC
.,TRBJ2-2,TRBV5-1,many,CASSLVVQEGAGELFF,TGCGCCAGCAGCTTGGTCGTACAGGAGGGCGCCGGGGAGCTGTTTTTT
TRBD2,TRBJ2-3,TRBV7-3,many,CASSSGGPGDTQYF,TGTGCCAGCAGTTCGGGGGGGCCGGGAGATACGCAGTATTTT
TRBD1,TRBJ2-1,TRBV7-8,many,CASSLLGQGFHEQFF,TGTGCCAGCAGCTTGCTCGGACAGGGTTTCCATGAGCAGTTCTTC
.,TRBJ2-3,TRBV20-1,many,CSASLLRTDTQYF,TGCAGTGCTAGCCTGCTGCGGACAGATACGCAGTATTTT
.,TRBJ1-3,TRBV4-2,many,CASSPIKGDTIYF,TGTGCCAGCAGCCCCATAAAGGGAGACACCATATATTTT
TRBD1,TRBJ2-1,TRBV24-1,many,CATRRTGSSYNEQFF,TGTGCCACCAGGAGGACAGGGAGCTCCTACAATGAGCAGTTCTTC
.,TRBJ2-1,TRBV24-1,.,CATSDYQGHPFF,TGTGCCACCAGTGATTACCAGGGGCACCCGTTCTTC
.,TRBJ1-4,TRBV21-1,few,CASSGGNRQCRGEKLFF,TGTGCCAGCAGCGGGGGGAACCGACAGTGCAGAGGTGAAAAACTGTTTTTT
.,TRBJ1-1,TRBV20-1,many,CSAPVPGFDTEAFF,TGCAGTGCACCAGTACCGGGCTTTGACACTGAAGCTTTCTTT
TRBD2,TRBJ2-7,TRBV4-1,many,CASSRPIIAGNSYEQYF,TGCGCCAGCAGCCGACCCATCATAGCGGGTAACTCCTACGAGCAGTACTTC
.,TRBJ1-2,TRBV6-6,many,CASSHDYGYTF,TGTGCCAGCAGTCATGATTATGGCTACACCTTC
TRBD1,TRBJ2-7,TRBV9,many,CASSVTGTGDEQYF,TGTGCCAGCAGCGTTACTGGGACAGGGGACGAGCAGTACTTC
TRBD1,TRBJ1-4,TRBV6-1,many,CASSLRDSLEKLFF,TGTGCCAGCAGCCTCCGGGACAGTCTAGAAAAACTGTTTTTT
.,TRBJ2-3,TRBV5-1,many,CASLKSFEDTQYF,TGCGCCAGCCTGAAGTCGTTTGAAGATACGCAGTATTTT
.,TRBJ2-7,TRBV5-6,many,CASSKGLDSYEQYF,TGTGCCAGCAGCAAGGGACTTGATTCCTACGAGCAGTACTTC
.,TRBJ2-7,TRBV28,many,CASSSPVNEQYF,TGTGCCAGCAGTTCGCCCGTTAACGAGCAGTACTTC
TRBD1,TRBJ1-2,TRBV7-2,many,CASSFPGQAYGYTF,TGTGCCAGCAGCTTCCCGGGACAGGCCTATGGCTACACCTTC
.,TRBJ2-7,TRBV20-1,many,CSASDYRPLREQYF,TGCAGTGCTTCGGACTACCGACCCCTCCGGGAGCAGTACTTC
TRBD1,TRBJ1-2,TRBV4-3,many,CASSQRGQLGYTF,TGCGCCAGCAGCCAAAGGGGACAGCTCGGCTACACCTTC
TRBD1,TRBJ1-5,TRBV7-2,many,CASSSGQGAGQPQHF,TGTGCCAGCAGCTCGGGACAGGGGGCCGGGCAGCCCCAGCATTTT
.,TRBJ2-5,TRBV28,many,CASSLYQTQYF,TGTGCCAGCAGTTTATATCAGACCCAGTACTTC
TRBD2,TRBJ2-1,TRBV5-1,many,CASAQREGNNEQFF,TGCGCCAGCGCCCAGCGGGAGGGTAACAATGAGCAGTTCTTC
.,TRBJ2-5,TRBV7-8,many,CASRHRLTETQYF,TGTGCCAGTAGGCACCGTCTCACGGAGACCCAGTACTTC
.,TRBJ2-1,TRBV7-6,many,CASSGTTGNEQFF,TGTGCCAGCAGCGGGACCACGGGCAATGAGCAGTTCTTC
.,TRBJ2-3,TRBV29-1,many,CSVEALGRGYTDTQYF,TGCAGCGTTGAAGCCCTGGGACGGGGATACACAGATACGCAGTATTTT
.,TRBJ2-1,TRBV6-5,few,CASSYITGGDNEQFF,TGTGCCAGCAGTTACATTACAGGGGGGGACAATGAGCAGTTCTTC
TRBD2,TRBJ2-3,TRBV18,few,CASSPDRGGAGGLRTDTQYF,TGTGCCAGCTCACCTGACAGGGGCGGAGCGGGGGGGCTGCGCACAGATACGCAGTATTTT
TRBD1,TRBJ1-5,TRBV27,few,CASSPWTGSSNQPQHF,TGTGCCAGCAGCCCTTGGACAGGGTCTAGCAATCAGCCCCAGCATTTT
TRBD2,TRBJ2-3,TRBV29-1,many,CSVYIAGGEPDTQYF,TGCAGCGTTTATATAGCGGGAGGGGAGCCAGATACGCAGTATTTT
.,TRBJ2-4,TRBV12-3/TRBV12-4,.,CTFSSRWSGYAGGQNIQYF,TGTACCTTCAGTTCCCGTTGGTCAGGATATGCTGGGGGTCAAAACATTCAGTACTTC
TRBD1,TRBJ1-1,TRBV20-1,many,CSALYDRAAEAFF,TGCAGTGCTTTGTACGACAGGGCCGCTGAAGCTTTCTTT
.,TRBJ2-7,TRBV5-6,many,CASSRRDFSYEQYF,TGTGCCAGCAGCCGCCGGGACTTTTCCTACGAGCAGTACTTC